This T cell receptor (beta chain) was obtained from a study of cytomegalovirus exposure and HLA in healthy donors. Method: immunoSEQ multiplex PCR; TCRdb's copy keeps in-frame clones and lacks some. In the table there are approximately 190,000 clones, 80% to 90% of which are singletons. Trimming took 4 bases from V and 4 from J, leaving 16 bases between them. There are 15 residues in the CDR3. Germline values: CDR1 MNHNY, CDR2 SVGAGI (reference sequence). The sequenced sample was PBMCs. The TCR originated in a woman aged 25 to 45 in good health and CMV-seropositive. The genes are TRBV6-6 and TRBJ1-1, with D possibly matching TRBD1 (6 bases). The CDR3: CASSSSRGGLTEAFF. As DNA, the CDR3 is TGTGCCAGCAGTTCGTCCCGCGGGGGCCTCACTGAAGCTTTCTTT.